This is a list of T cell receptor beta chains from one sample in a study of T cell responses to AZD1222 COVID-19 vaccine. The method was immunoSEQ multiplex PCR; TCRdb's version includes in-frame clones alone and lacks a portion of them. The sample lists fewer than 300,000 clones, approximately 93% seen once, with approximately 0.52% in the top ten. Sequenced here: peripheral blood, sampled on day 0 of AZD1222 vaccination. Source of these receptors: an adult in good health. Both conserved end residues are part of each CDR3. Each record gives: CDR3 DNA, CDR3 protein, V gene, D gene, clone size, J gene. The D gene is left open where the match is weak. The size field is filled for only some rows; it gives once, few, many or a size class.

cdr3_nt: TGTGCCACTCGGACAGCTTATAGCAATCAGCCCCAGCATTTT; cdr3_aa: CATRTAYSNQPQHF; v_call: TRBV19; d_call: NA; clone_size: NA; j_call: TRBJ1-5
cdr3_nt: TGTGCCAGCAGCTCACAGGGGGCATCTGGAAACACCATATATTTT; cdr3_aa: CASSSQGASGNTIYF; v_call: TRBV7-2; d_call: TRBD1; clone_size: NA; j_call: TRBJ1-3
cdr3_nt: TGTGCCAGCAGCAAAGGTCACAGGGCAAACAAAACCTTCTACGAGCAGTACTTC; cdr3_aa: CASSKGHRANKTFYEQYF; v_call: TRBV21-1; d_call: NA; clone_size: once; j_call: TRBJ2-7
cdr3_nt: TGTGCCAGCAGCCAAGAAATGGGACAGATAACAGATACGCAGTATTTT; cdr3_aa: CASSQEMGQITDTQYF; v_call: TRBV4-2; d_call: TRBD1; clone_size: NA; j_call: TRBJ2-3
cdr3_nt: TGTGCCAGCAGCTTCGGGGGATTGAACACTGAAGCTTTCTTT; cdr3_aa: CASSFGGLNTEAFF; v_call: TRBV5-5; d_call: NA; clone_size: NA; j_call: TRBJ1-1
cdr3_nt: TGTGCCAGCAGACCCGGGGGGGGGCAAGGTGGCTACACCTTC; cdr3_aa: CASRPGGGQGGYTF; v_call: TRBV6-6; d_call: NA; clone_size: NA; j_call: TRBJ1-2
cdr3_nt: TGTGCCAGCAGTTCCGAGGGGGCCCCCTACAATGAGCAGTTCTTC; cdr3_aa: CASSSEGAPYNEQFF; v_call: TRBV6-5; d_call: TRBD1; clone_size: NA; j_call: TRBJ2-1
cdr3_nt: TGTGCCAGCAGCCACACCGGGACAGGGAACGGCGAGCAGTACTTC; cdr3_aa: CASSHTGTGNGEQYF; v_call: TRBV3-1/TRBV3-2; d_call: TRBD1; clone_size: NA; j_call: TRBJ2-7
cdr3_nt: TGTGCCAGCAGCACGGACAGGGTTGGCGATGAAAAACTGTTTTTT; cdr3_aa: CASSTDRVGDEKLFF; v_call: TRBV7-9; d_call: TRBD1; clone_size: NA; j_call: TRBJ1-4
cdr3_nt: TGTGCCAGCAGCTTAACCCCGACAGGGGTAACGGGGGAGCAGTACTTC; cdr3_aa: CASSLTPTGVTGEQYF; v_call: TRBV7-3; d_call: TRBD1; clone_size: NA; j_call: TRBJ2-7
cdr3_nt: TGTGCCAGCAGCTTGGATGTGCCCCTGCAGTATTTT; cdr3_aa: CASSLDVPLQYF; v_call: TRBV5-8; d_call: NA; clone_size: NA; j_call: TRBJ2-3
cdr3_nt: TGTGCCAGCAGCGCCCGGACAGGGGGCAACGAGCAGTACTTC; cdr3_aa: CASSARTGGNEQYF; v_call: TRBV11-2; d_call: TRBD1; clone_size: NA; j_call: TRBJ2-7
cdr3_nt: TGTGCCACCAGTGACGCCCGCGACTACACCTTC; cdr3_aa: CATSDARDYTF; v_call: TRBV24-1; d_call: NA; clone_size: NA; j_call: TRBJ1-2
cdr3_nt: TGTGCCACCAGCAGAGCCGACAGGGGAGAACACAATGAGCAGTTCTTC; cdr3_aa: CATSRADRGEHNEQFF; v_call: TRBV15; d_call: TRBD1; clone_size: NA; j_call: TRBJ2-1
cdr3_nt: TGTGCCAGCACGGCCCGGGGGGTGGACAATGAGCAGTTCTTC; cdr3_aa: CASTARGVDNEQFF; v_call: TRBV9; d_call: TRBD2; clone_size: few; j_call: TRBJ2-1
cdr3_nt: TGCAGTGCCGGGCCTCACGGTGAAGCTTTCTTT; cdr3_aa: CSAGPHGEAFF; v_call: TRBV20-1; d_call: NA; clone_size: NA; j_call: TRBJ1-1
cdr3_nt: TGTGCCAGCAGCGCCTACGGGGGCCCTGCCTACGAGCAGTACTTC; cdr3_aa: CASSAYGGPAYEQYF; v_call: TRBV3-1/TRBV3-2; d_call: NA; clone_size: NA; j_call: TRBJ2-7
cdr3_nt: TGTGCCAGCAGACCGACAGGCCAGTTGGGGACCCAGTACTTC; cdr3_aa: CASRPTGQLGTQYF; v_call: TRBV6-5; d_call: NA; clone_size: NA; j_call: TRBJ2-5
cdr3_nt: TGTGCCATCAGCAGACAGAACCTCTACGAGCAGTACTTC; cdr3_aa: CAISRQNLYEQYF; v_call: TRBV10-3; d_call: NA; clone_size: NA; j_call: TRBJ2-7
cdr3_nt: TGTGCCAGCAGCCTTGGGGGCGCGGGTAATTCACCCCTCCACTTT; cdr3_aa: CASSLGGAGNSPLHF; v_call: TRBV6-5; d_call: NA; clone_size: NA; j_call: TRBJ1-6
cdr3_nt: TGTGCCAGCAGGCCGGGACCTCTTTCGGACACTGAAGCTTTCTTT; cdr3_aa: CASRPGPLSDTEAFF; v_call: TRBV6-5; d_call: NA; clone_size: NA; j_call: TRBJ1-1
cdr3_nt: TGTGCCAGCAGCTTTGAGCTAGTCTCCTACGAGCAGTACTTC; cdr3_aa: CASSFELVSYEQYF; v_call: TRBV7-2; d_call: NA; clone_size: NA; j_call: TRBJ2-7
cdr3_nt: TGTGCCAGCAGCCCCCAGGGTAACGCAGATACGCAGTATTTT; cdr3_aa: CASSPQGNADTQYF; v_call: TRBV11-3; d_call: NA; clone_size: NA; j_call: TRBJ2-3
cdr3_nt: TGTGCCAGCAGTGACAGGGTGAGGGAAAAACTGTTTTTT; cdr3_aa: CASSDRVREKLFF; v_call: TRBV6-1; d_call: NA; clone_size: NA; j_call: TRBJ1-4